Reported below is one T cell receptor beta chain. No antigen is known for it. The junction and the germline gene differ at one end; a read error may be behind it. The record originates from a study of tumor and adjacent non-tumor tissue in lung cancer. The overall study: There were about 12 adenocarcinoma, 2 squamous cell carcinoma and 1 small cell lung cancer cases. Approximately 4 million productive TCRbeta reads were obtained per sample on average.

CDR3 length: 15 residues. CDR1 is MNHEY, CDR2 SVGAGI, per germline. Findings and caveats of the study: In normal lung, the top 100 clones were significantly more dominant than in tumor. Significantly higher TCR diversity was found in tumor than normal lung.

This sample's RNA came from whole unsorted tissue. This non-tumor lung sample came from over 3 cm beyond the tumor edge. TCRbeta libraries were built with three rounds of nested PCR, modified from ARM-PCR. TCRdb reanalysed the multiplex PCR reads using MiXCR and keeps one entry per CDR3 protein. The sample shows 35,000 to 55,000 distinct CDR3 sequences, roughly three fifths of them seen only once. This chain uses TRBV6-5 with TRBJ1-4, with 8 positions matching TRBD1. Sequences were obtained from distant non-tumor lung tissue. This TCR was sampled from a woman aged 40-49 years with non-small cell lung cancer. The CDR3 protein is CASSFRTGTNEKLFF. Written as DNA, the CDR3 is TGTGCCAGCAGTTTCAGGACAGGGACTAACGAAAAACTGTTTTTT.